Listed here are 12 T cell receptor beta chains from one sample, sequenced in a study of T cell repertoires in cytomegalovirus infection. No cognate antigen is known for these TCRs. TCRdb called the reads again in MiXCR, with one record for every CDR3 protein. This sample has about 770,000 distinct CDR3 sequences; under 35% occur once, and the top ten carry around 13%. The sequences come from cultured CD8+ T cells from PBMCs, collected from culture after CMV antigen stimulation. These receptors all stem from a human donor in good health (CMV status not recorded). Some clones in this sample may be carry-over from other donors' samples.

This clonotype has more than one count but fewer than ten. The rearrangement links TRBV7-6 to TRBJ2-2, with 11 bases aligning to TRBD1. The CDR3 covers 16 residues. The junction had 9 bases not matched to a gene; V was cut back by 5 bases and J by 7 bases. Germline-derived CDR1 and CDR2 are SGHVS and FNYEAQ. CDR3 in amino acids: CASSASDRGLSGELFF. In nucleotides, the CDR3 is TGTGCCAGCAGCGCCTCGGACAGGGGGCTTAGCGGGGAGCTGTTTTTT.

There are many counts of this clonotype. The chain couples TRBV12-3 or TRBV12-4 to TRBJ2-7; 15 bases match TRBD2. V lost 10 bases and J lost 0; bases outside the gene matches: 13. The CDR3 covers 18 residues. In nucleotides, the CDR3 is TGTGCCATCTGGCGCGGGACTAGCGGGGGGCCGAGCTCCTACGAGCAGTACTTC. Amino acids: CAIWRGTSGGPSSYEQYF.

There are a few counts of this clonotype. This rearrangement joins TRBV19 to TRBJ1-1, with 7 bases matching TRBD1. With 3 bases clipped from V and 4 bases from J, the junction kept 8 bases outside the gene matches. Per germline, CDR1 LNHDA and CDR2 SQIVND (reference sequence). The CDR3 is 15 amino acids. This CDR3 reads CASSMTGWEGTEAFF. For the CDR3, the DNA is TGTGCCAGTAGTATGACAGGGTGGGAAGGCACTGAAGCTTTCTTT.

Here the CDR3 reads CASGEGQTRGYTF. The CDR3 DNA sequence: TGTGCTAGTGGTGAGGGGCAAACCAGAGGCTACACCTTC. The chain recombines TRBV12-5 with TRBJ1-2; D perhaps matches TRBD1 (5 bases). The ends were cut back, 5 bases at V and 8 bases at J, with 15 bases in the middle. The CDR3 has 13 residues. Germline-derived CDR1 and CDR2 are LGHNT and FRNRAP.

V and J are TRBV7-3 and TRBJ2-5; D not resolved. V was shortened by 5 bases and J by 1 base, with 14 bases between the two germline ends. Germline V gives CDR1 SGHTA, CDR2 FQGTGA. The length of the CDR3 is 15 residues. The CDR3 sequence: CASSPFRPTQETQYF. DNA for the CDR3: TGTGCCAGCAGCCCCTTTCGACCAACCCAAGAGACCCAGTACTTC. Together with reference TRBV7-3 and TRBJ2-5, the CDR3 gives the full variable domain: GAGVSQTPSNKVTEKGKYVELRCDPISGHTALYWYRQSLGQGPEFLIYFQGTGAADDSGLPNDRFFAVRPEGSVSTLKIQRTERGDSAVYLCASSPFRPTQETQYFGPGTRLLVL.

Only a few counts were recorded for this clonotype. The rearrangement links TRBV28 to TRBJ2-3, with D perhaps given as TRBD1 or TRBD2 (5 bases each). Germline V gives CDR1 MDHEN, CDR2 SYDVKM. Trimming stripped 3 bases from V and 5 bases from J, with 18 bases between. The CDR3 covers 16 residues. The CDR3 here is CASSFRGPLEGDTQYF. The CDR3 DNA is TGTGCCAGCAGTTTTAGGGGACCGCTCGAGGGAGATACGCAGTATTTT.

The chain links TRBV14 to TRBJ2-1; no clear D gene. The CDR3 length is 13 residues. V was clipped by 4 bases and J by 9 bases, with 13 bases between them. CDR1 and CDR2 from the germline V gene are SGHDN and FVKESK. The CDR3 here is CASSPFGSAEQFF. The CDR3, as DNA: TGTGCCAGCAGCCCCTTTGGCAGCGCTGAGCAGTTCTTC.

V gene TRBV5-1 combines with J gene TRBJ2-2; weak D call: TRBD1 (5 bases). Trimming pared 7 bases from V and 5 bases from J, leaving 9 bases between. The CDR3 is made up of 12 amino acids. The germline V gene has CDR1 SGHRS and CDR2 YFSETQ. As DNA, the CDR3 is TGCGCCAGCCCAGGGCCGACCGGGGAGCTGTTTTTT. As protein: CASPGPTGELFF.

This chain uses TRBV29-1 with TRBJ2-5; tentatively, D is TRBD2 (7 bases). Looked up from germline, CDR1 is SQVTM and CDR2 is ANQGSEA. Trimming removed 0 bases at V and 1 base at J, with 12 bases between. The CDR3 sequence is 15 residues long. The CDR3 coding sequence is TGCAGCGTTGAAGATCGGGGAGGGGGCCAAGAGACCCAGTACTTC. Amino acids: CSVEDRGGGQETQYF.

In nucleotides, the CDR3 is TGCAGTGCCAGTTCCGTGACTAGCGGGGTATACAATGAGCAGTTCTTC. Its translation: CSASSVTSGVYNEQFF. V usage is TRBV20-1 and J usage is TRBJ2-1; 11 positions agree with TRBD2. This CDR3 spans 16 amino acids. Unmatched junction bases numbered 11, after V lost 6 bases and J lost 4 bases. From germline, CDR1 is DFQATT and CDR2 SNEGSKA (reference sequence).

The chain uses TRBV27 and TRBJ1-5, with D unresolved. Germline values: CDR1 MNHEY, CDR2 SMNVEV (reference sequence). This CDR3 is 14 amino acids long. Trimming took 7 bases from V and 0 from J, leaving 10 bases between them. The CDR3 DNA follows: TGTGCCAGCACAACCGAGCCTAGCAATCAGCCCCAGCATTTT. This codes for CASTTEPSNQPQHF.

V usage is TRBV7-9 and J usage is TRBJ1-6, with D tentatively TRBD1 (6 bases). CDR3 length equals 14 residues. Deletions cut 5 bases from V and 6 bases from J, with 11 bases between. Germline V gives CDR1 SEHNR, CDR2 FQNEAQ (reference sequence). DNA of the CDR3: TGTGCCAGCAGCCCGACAGGCTTTAATTCACCCCTCCACTTT. This translates into CASSPTGFNSPLHF. The whole variable domain, remainder taken from reference TRBV7-9 and TRBJ1-6, is DTGVSQNPRHKITKRGQNVTFRCDPISEHNRLYWYRQTLGQGPEFLTYFQNEAQLEKSRLLSDRFSAERPKGSFSTLEIQRTEQGDSAMYLCASSPTGFNSPLHFGNGTRLTVT.